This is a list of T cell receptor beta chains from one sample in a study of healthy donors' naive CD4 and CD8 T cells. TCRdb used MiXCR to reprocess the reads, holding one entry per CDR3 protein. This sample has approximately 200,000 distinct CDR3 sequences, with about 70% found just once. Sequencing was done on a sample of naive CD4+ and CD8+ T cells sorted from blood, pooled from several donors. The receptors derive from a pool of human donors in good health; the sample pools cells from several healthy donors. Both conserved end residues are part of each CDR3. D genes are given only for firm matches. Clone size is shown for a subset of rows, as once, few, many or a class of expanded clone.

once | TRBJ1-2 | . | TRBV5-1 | CASSVQGEGYTF | TGCGCCAGCAGTGTCCAGGGAGAGGGCTACACCTTC
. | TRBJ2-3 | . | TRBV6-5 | CASSYVATGTDTQYF | TGTGCCAGCAGTTACGTGGCCACGGGCACAGATACGCAGTATTTT
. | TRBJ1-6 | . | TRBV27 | CASSLSAGVNNSPLHF | TGTGCCAGCAGTTTATCGGCGGGTGTCAATAATTCACCCCTCCACTTT
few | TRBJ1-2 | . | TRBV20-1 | CSARDLPDYTF | TGCAGTGCTAGAGATTTGCCAGACTACACCTTC
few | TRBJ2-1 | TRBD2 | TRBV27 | CASSSSGRGDYNEQFF | TGTGCCAGCAGTTCTAGCGGGAGGGGTGACTACAATGAGCAGTTCTTC
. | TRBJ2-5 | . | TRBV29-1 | CSVVRRDERTQYF | TGCAGCGTTGTCCGACGAGACGAAAGGACCCAGTACTTC
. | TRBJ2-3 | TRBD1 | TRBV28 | CASSYGQGTDTQYF | TGTGCCAGCAGTTATGGACAGGGCACAGATACGCAGTATTTT
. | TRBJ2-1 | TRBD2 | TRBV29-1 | CSVPMGASGSNEQFF | TGCAGCGTCCCTATGGGGGCTAGCGGGAGCAATGAGCAGTTCTTC
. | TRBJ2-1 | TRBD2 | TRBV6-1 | CASSEGLAVYNEQFF | TGTGCCAGCAGTGAAGGGCTAGCGGTGTATAATGAGCAGTTCTTC
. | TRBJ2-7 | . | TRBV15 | CATTNSEQLDYEQYF | TGTGCCACCACCAATTCCGAGCAACTAGACTACGAGCAGTACTTC
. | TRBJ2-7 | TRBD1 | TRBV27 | CASIPGQGASNEQYF | TGTGCCAGCATCCCGGGGCAGGGGGCGTCCAACGAGCAGTACTTC
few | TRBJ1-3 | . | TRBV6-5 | CASSSPRGMSGNTIYF | TGTGCCAGCAGTTCTCCGCGGGGAATGTCTGGAAACACCATATATTTT
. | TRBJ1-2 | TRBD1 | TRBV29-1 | CSAKGQGKVGYTF | TGCAGCGCTAAGGGACAGGGGAAGGTTGGCTACACCTTC
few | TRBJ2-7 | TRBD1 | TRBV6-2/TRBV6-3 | CASSYGQGVEQYF | TGTGCCAGCAGTTACGGACAGGGGGTCGAGCAGTACTTC
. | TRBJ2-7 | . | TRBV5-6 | CASSLVATYEQYF | TGTGCCAGCAGCTTGGTGGCTACCTACGAGCAGTACTTC
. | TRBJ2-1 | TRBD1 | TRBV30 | CAYGQGRDEQFF | TGTGCCTACGGACAGGGGAGGGATGAGCAGTTCTTC
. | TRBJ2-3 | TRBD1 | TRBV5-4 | CASSPDRLTDMQYF | TGTGCCAGCAGCCCGGACAGGCTCACAGATATGCAGTATTTT
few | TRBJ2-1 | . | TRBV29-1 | CSVRAHEQFF | TGCAGCGTCAGGGCCCATGAGCAGTTCTTC
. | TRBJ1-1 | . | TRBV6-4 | CASSWTVNTEAFF | TGTGCCAGCAGTTGGACGGTGAACACTGAAGCTTTCTTT
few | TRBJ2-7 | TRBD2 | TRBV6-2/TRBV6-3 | CASSPSGGASYEQYF | TGTGCCAGCAGTCCCAGCGGGGGCGCTTCCTACGAGCAGTACTTC
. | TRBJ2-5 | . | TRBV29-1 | CSVEGQDFETETQYF | TGCAGCGTTGAAGGACAGGACTTCGAAACGGAGACCCAGTACTTC
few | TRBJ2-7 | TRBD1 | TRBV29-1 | CSVEGQGTYEQYF | TGCAGCGTTGAAGGACAGGGAACCTACGAGCAGTACTTC
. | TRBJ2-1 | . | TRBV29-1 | CSVSGPHGEQFF | TGCAGCGTGTCGGGCCCTCACGGTGAGCAGTTCTTC
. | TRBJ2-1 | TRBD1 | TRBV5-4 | CASTDGTGGFDEQFF | TGTGCCAGCACCGATGGGACAGGGGGTTTCGATGAGCAGTTCTTC
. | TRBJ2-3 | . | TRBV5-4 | CAAYSGDYTDTQYF | TGTGCCGCTTACTCGGGAGATTACACAGATACGCAGTATTTT
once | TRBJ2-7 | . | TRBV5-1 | CASSPQGISYEQYF | TGCGCCAGCAGCCCCCAGGGGATATCCTACGAGCAGTACTTC
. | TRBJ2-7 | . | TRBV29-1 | CSVEGVGSYEQYF | TGCAGCGTTGAAGGGGTAGGATCCTACGAGCAGTACTTC
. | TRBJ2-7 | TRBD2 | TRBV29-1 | CSVTSDRTYEQYF | TGCAGCGTTACTAGCGACCGAACCTACGAGCAGTACTTC
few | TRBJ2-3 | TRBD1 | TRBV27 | CASRDAPGQGSTDTQYF | TGTGCCAGCAGAGATGCACCGGGACAGGGGAGCACAGATACGCAGTATTTT
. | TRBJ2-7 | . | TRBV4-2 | CASSQDDGYEQYF | TGTGCCAGCAGCCAAGATGACGGTTACGAGCAGTACTTC
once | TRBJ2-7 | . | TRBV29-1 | CSVEKGSYEQYF | TGCAGCGTTGAAAAGGGCTCCTACGAGCAGTACTTC
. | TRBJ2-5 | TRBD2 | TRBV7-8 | CASRHKPGLAGGWEETQYF | TGTGCCAGCAGACACAAACCGGGACTAGCGGGAGGATGGGAAGAGACCCAGTACTTC
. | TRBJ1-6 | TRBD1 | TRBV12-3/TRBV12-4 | CASSRQGAGNSPLHF | TGTGCCAGCAGCCGCCAGGGGGCTGGTAATTCACCCCTCCACTTT
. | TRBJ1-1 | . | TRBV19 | CASSTRQALGDTEAFF | TGTGCCAGTAGTACAAGACAGGCCCTGGGGGACACTGAAGCTTTCTTT
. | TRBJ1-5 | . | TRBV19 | CASSRGQYNQPQHF | TGTGCCAGTAGTAGGGGCCAGTACAATCAGCCCCAGCATTTT
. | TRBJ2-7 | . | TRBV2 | CASTETYEQYF | TGTGCCAGCACCGAGACCTACGAGCAGTACTTC
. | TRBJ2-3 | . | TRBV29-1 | CSLIPANHGDTQYF | TGCAGCCTCATACCGGCTAACCACGGGGATACGCAGTATTTT
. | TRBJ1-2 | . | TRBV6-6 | CASSYSLGDYGYTF | TGTGCCAGCAGTTACTCCTTGGGTGACTATGGCTACACCTTC
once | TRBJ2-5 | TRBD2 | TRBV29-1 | CSVEDVTSGIGTQYF | TGCAGCGTTGAAGATGTGACTAGCGGGATTGGGACCCAGTACTTC
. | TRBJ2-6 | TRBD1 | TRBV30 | CAWFSRGVLTF | TGTGCCTGGTTCAGCAGGGGGGTCCTGACTTTC
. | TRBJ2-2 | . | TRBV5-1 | CASSAGQSTGELFF | TGCGCCAGCAGCGCGGGACAGAGCACCGGGGAGCTGTTTTTT
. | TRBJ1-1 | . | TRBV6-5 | CASRLSVNTEAFF | TGTGCCAGTCGCCTAAGTGTGAACACTGAAGCTTTCTTT
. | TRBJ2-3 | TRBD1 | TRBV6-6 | CASSYSGQGASDTQYF | TGTGCCAGCAGTTACTCGGGGCAGGGGGCATCAGATACGCAGTATTTT
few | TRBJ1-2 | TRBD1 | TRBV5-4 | CASRRQGGVGGYTF | TGTGCCAGCAGGCGACAGGGAGGGGTAGGTGGCTACACCTTC
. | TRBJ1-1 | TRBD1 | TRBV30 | CAWSGGTGKFEAFF | TGTGCCTGGAGTGGAGGGACAGGAAAATTTGAAGCTTTCTTT
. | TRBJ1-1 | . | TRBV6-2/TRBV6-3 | CASSYSTPGSTEAFF | TGTGCCAGCAGTTACTCGACTCCAGGAAGCACTGAAGCTTTCTTT
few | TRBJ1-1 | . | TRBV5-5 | CASSGWQNTEAFF | TGTGCCAGCAGCGGGTGGCAGAACACTGAAGCTTTCTTT
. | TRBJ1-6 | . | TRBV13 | CASSLRQIYNSPLHF | TGTGCCAGCAGCTTGCGTCAAATCTATAATTCACCCCTCCACTTT
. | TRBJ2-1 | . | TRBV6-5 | CASSYTLNEQFF | TGTGCCAGCAGTTACACCCTTAATGAGCAGTTCTTC
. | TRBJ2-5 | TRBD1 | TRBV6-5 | CASSRTGGQETQYF | TGTGCCAGCAGCCGGACAGGGGGGCAAGAGACCCAGTACTTC
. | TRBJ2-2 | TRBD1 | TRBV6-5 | CASSSTGENTGELFF | TGTGCCAGCAGTTCGACAGGGGAGAACACCGGGGAGCTGTTTTTT
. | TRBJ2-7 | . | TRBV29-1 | CSVVLPGSYEQYF | TGCAGCGTTGTTCTTCCGGGTAGCTACGAGCAGTACTTC
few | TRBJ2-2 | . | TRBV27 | CASSTQGENTGELFF | TGTGCCAGCAGTACCCAGGGAGAGAACACCGGGGAGCTGTTTTTT
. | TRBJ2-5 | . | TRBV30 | CAWSVHSSAETQYF | TGTGCCTGGAGTGTACATAGCTCGGCAGAGACCCAGTACTTC
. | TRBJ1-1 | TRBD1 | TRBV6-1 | CASSVSRTGGTEAFF | TGTGCCAGCAGTGTTTCTAGGACAGGGGGCACTGAAGCTTTCTTT
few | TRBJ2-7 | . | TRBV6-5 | CASTPPGEDEQYF | TGTGCCAGCACCCCCCCAGGGGAGGACGAGCAGTACTTC
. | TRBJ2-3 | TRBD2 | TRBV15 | CATSSIAGEGADTQYF | TGTGCCACCAGCAGTATAGCGGGAGAGGGGGCAGATACGCAGTATTTT
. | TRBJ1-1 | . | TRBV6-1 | CASSGSLRVTEAFF | TGTGCCAGCAGTGGCTCTCTGAGGGTTACTGAAGCTTTCTTT
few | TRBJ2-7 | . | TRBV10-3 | CAISEFAYEQYF | TGTGCCATCAGTGAGTTCGCCTACGAGCAGTACTTC